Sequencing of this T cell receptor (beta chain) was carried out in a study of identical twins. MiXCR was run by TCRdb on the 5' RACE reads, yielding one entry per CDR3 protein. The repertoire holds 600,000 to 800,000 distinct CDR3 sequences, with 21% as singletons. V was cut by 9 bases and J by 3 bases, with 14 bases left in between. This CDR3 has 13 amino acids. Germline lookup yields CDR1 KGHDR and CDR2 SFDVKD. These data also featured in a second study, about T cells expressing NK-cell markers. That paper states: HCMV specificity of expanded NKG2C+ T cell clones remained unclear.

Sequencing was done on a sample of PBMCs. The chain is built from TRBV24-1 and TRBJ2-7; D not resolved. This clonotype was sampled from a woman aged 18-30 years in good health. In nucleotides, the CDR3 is TGTGCCACCGATCTTGGGCCCCTCTACGAGCAGTACTTC. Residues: CATDLGPLYEQYF.